The 2 T cell receptor beta chains below come from one sample, sequenced in a study of TIL therapy for anti-PD-1-resistant metastatic lung cancer. As for time point: pre-treatment sample, taken before nivolumab and TIL therapy. Most excised metastases sampled were pleural nodules or supraclavicular lymph nodes. The libraries were made with immunoSEQ v3. TCRdb keeps only in-frame clones here, not all; method: immunoSEQ multiplex PCR. This sample yields approximately 92,000 clones, of which about two thirds are seen a single time; over 9.5% belongs to the top ten. The sequenced sample was tumor tissue, obtained at baseline. These receptors were collected from a person between 30 and 79 years old with non-small cell lung cancer.

This chain joins TRBV12-3 or TRBV12-4 and TRBJ2-1; the D gene is possibly TRBD2 (5 bases). There are 12 residues in the CDR3. Between the trimmed V and J ends, which lost 3 bases and 8 bases, there was a span of 8 bases. In DNA, the CDR3 is TGTGCCAGCAGTTTCGGAGGCCATGAGCAGTTCTTC. It is translated as CASSFGGHEQFF.

This clone was picked up many times. V gene TRBV4-3 combines with J gene TRBJ2-7; 12 bases align to TRBD2. Germline values: CDR1 LGHNA, CDR2 YSLEER. The CDR3 totals 15 residues. V lost 1 base to trimming and J lost 2 bases; unmatched junction nucleotides: 0. CDR3 loop: CASSQGTSGAYEQYF. CDR3 DNA: TGCGCCAGCAGCCAAGGGACTAGCGGGGCCTACGAGCAGTACTTC.